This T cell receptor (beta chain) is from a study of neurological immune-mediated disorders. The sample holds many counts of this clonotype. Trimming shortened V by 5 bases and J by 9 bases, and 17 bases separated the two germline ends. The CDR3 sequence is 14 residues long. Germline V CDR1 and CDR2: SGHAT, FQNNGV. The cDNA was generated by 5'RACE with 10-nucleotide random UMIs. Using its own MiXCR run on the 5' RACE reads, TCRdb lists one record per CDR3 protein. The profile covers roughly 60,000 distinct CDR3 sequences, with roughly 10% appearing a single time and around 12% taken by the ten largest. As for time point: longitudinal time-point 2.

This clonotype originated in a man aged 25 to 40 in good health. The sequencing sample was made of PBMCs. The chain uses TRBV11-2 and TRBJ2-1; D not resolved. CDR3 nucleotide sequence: TGTGCCAGCAGCCCCTCAGGCGCATGGGGTGAGCAGTTCTTC. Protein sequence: CASSPSGAWGEQFF.